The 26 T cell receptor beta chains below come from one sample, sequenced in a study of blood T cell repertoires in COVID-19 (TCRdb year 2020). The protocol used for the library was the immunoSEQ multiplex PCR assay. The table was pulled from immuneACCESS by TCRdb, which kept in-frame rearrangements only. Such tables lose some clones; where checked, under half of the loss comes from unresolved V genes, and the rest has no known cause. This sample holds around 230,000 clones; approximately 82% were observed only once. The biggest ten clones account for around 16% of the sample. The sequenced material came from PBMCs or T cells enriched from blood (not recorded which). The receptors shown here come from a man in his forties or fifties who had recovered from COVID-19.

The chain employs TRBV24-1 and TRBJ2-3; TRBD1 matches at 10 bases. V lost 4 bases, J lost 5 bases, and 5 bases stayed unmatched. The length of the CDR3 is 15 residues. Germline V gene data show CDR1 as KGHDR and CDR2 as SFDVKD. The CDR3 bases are TGTGCCACCAGTGAGCAGAGGACAGGGGGAGATACGCAGTATTTT. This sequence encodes CATSEQRTGGDTQYF.

CDR3 sequence (DNA): TGTGCCAGCAGCTCTCGGGACAAGAACACTGAAGCTTTCTTT. As protein: CASSSRDKNTEAFF. This chain links TRBV3-1 (or the pseudogene TRBV3-2) with TRBJ1-1, with D tentatively TRBD1 (6 bases). The CDR3 has 14 residues. V lost 5 bases and J 1 base, leaving 11 bases between the germline ends. From germline, CDR1 is LGHDT and CDR2 YNNKEL (reference sequence).

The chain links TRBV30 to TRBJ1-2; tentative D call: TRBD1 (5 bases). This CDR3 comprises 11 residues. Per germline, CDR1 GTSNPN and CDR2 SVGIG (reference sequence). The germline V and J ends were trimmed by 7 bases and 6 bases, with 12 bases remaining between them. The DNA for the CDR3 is TGTGCCTTGTCGGGGGAGGATGGCTACACCTTC. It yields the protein CALSGEDGYTF.

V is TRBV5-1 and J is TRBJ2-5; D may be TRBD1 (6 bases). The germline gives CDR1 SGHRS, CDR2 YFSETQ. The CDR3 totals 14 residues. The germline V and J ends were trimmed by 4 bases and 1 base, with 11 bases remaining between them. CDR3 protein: CASSPQGFQETQYF. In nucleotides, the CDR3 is TGCGCCAGCAGCCCACAGGGTTTCCAAGAGACCCAGTACTTC.

The CDR3, as DNA: TGTGCCAGCAGCCCCCCAGGCGGGACTGAAGCTTTCTTT. Translating gives CASSPPGGTEAFF. The chain uses TRBV7-3 and TRBJ1-1, with unresolved D. The V and J ends lost 5 bases and 5 bases respectively, with 12 bases between them. The CDR3 loop spans 13 amino acids. In germline, CDR1 is SGHTA, CDR2 FQGTGA.

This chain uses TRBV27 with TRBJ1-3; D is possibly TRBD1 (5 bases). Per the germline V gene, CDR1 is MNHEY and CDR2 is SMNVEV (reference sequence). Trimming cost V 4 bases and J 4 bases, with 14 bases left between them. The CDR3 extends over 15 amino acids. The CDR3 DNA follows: TGTGCCAGCAGTTCGATAGGGGCCCCCGGAAACACCATATATTTT. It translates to CASSSIGAPGNTIYF.

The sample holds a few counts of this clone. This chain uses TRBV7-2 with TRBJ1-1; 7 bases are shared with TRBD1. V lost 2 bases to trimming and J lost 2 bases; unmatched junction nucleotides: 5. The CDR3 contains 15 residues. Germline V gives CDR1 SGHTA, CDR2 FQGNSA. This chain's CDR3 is CASSLMAGGNTEAFF. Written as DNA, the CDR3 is TGTGCCAGCAGCTTAATGGCAGGGGGAAACACTGAAGCTTTCTTT.

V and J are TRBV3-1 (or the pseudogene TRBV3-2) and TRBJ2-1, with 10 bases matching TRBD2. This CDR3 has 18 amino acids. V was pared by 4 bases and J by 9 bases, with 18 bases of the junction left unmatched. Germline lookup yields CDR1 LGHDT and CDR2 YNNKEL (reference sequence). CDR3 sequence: CASSPRGVGSSGSSEQFF. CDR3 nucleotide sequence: TGTGCCAGCAGCCCAAGGGGAGTCGGGTCTAGCGGGAGCAGTGAGCAGTTCTTC.

This CDR3 is CATSRPQGLGGKNIQYF. The CDR3 DNA reads TGTGCCACCAGCAGACCTCAGGGGTTAGGGGGCAAAAACATTCAGTACTTC. The chain employs TRBV15 and TRBJ2-4; maybe TRBD1 (6 bases). From germline, CDR1 is LNHNV and CDR2 YYDKDF (reference sequence). The CDR3 contains 17 residues. V dropped 2 bases and J dropped 3 bases, with 17 bases sitting between them.

This chain's CDR3 is CASSLGAPNSPLHF. CDR3 in DNA: TGCGCCAGCAGCTTGGGGGCGCCGAATTCACCCCTCCACTTT. This chain uses TRBV5-1 with TRBJ1-6, with unresolved D. Trimming shortened V by 0 bases and J by 7 bases, and 8 bases separated the two germline ends. CDR3 length: 14 amino acids. Germline V gene lookup returns CDR1 SGHRS and CDR2 YFSETQ.

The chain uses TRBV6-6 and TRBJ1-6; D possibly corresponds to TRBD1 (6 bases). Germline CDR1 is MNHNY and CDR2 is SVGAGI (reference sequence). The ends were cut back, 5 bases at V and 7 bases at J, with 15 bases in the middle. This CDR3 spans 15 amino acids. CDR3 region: CASSRPGTQNSPLHF. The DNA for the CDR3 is TGTGCCAGCAGTCGACCCGGGACACAGAATTCACCCCTCCACTTT.

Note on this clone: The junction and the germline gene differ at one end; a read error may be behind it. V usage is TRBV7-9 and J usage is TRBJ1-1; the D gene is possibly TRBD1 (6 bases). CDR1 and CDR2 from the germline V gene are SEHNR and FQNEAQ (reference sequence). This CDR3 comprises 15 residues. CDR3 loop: CASNLYRAGATEAFF. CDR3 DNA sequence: TGTGCCAGCAACTTATACAGGGCAGGGGCGACTGAAGCTTTCTTT.

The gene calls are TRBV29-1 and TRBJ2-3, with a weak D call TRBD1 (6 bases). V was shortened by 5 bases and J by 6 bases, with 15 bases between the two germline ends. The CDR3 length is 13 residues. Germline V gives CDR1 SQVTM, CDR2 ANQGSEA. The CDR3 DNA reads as TGCAGCGTTTGCCAGGGGACGGTGGATACGCAGTATTTT. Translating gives CSVCQGTVDTQYF.

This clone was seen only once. This CDR3 reads CSAAQDRGWETQYF. The CDR3 nucleotides read TGCAGCGCCGCCCAGGACAGGGGATGGGAGACCCAGTACTTC. The rearrangement joins TRBV29-1 to TRBJ2-5; 9 positions agree with TRBD1. This CDR3 is built from 14 residues. Per germline, CDR1 SQVTM and CDR2 ANQGSEA. The V segment lost 7 bases and the J segment 5 bases; nucleotides outside the gene matches: 11. Full variable domain (remainder filled in from reference TRBV29-1 and TRBJ2-5): SAVISQKPSRDICQRGTSLTIQCQVDSQVTMMFWYRQQPGQSLTLIATANQGSEATYESGFVIDKFPISRPNLTFSTLTVSNMSPEDSSIYLCSAAQDRGWETQYFGPGTRLLVL.

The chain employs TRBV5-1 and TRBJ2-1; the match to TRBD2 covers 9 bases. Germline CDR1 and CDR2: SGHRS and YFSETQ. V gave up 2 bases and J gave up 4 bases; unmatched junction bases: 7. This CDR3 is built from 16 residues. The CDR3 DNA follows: TGCGCCAGCAGCTTAGGTACACTAGCGGGTTACAATGAGCAGTTCTTC. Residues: CASSLGTLAGYNEQFF.

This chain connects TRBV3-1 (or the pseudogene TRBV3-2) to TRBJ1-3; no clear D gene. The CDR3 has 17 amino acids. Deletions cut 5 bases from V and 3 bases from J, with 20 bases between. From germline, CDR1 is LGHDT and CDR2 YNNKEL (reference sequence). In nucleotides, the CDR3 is TGTGCCAGCAGCGGCAGTCCGGGAACATTGCATGGAAACACCATATATTTT. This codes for CASSGSPGTLHGNTIYF.

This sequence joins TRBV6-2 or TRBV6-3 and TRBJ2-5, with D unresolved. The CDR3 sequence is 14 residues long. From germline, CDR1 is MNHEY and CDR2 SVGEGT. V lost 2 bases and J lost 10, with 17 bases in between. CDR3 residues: CASSYPRSEVSQYF. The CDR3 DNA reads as TGTGCCAGCAGTTACCCCCGGAGTGAAGTGAGCCAGTACTTC.

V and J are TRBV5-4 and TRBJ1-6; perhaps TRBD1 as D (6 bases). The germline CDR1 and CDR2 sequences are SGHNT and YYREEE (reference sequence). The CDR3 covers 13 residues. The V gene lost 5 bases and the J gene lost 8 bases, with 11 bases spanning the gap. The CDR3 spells CASRRTAYSPLHF. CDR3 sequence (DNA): TGTGCCAGCAGACGGACAGCCTATTCACCCCTCCACTTT.

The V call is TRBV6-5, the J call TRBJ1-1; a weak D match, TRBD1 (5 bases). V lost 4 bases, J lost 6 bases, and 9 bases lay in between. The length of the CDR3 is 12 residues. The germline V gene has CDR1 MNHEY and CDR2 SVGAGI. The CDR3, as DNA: TGTGCCAGCAGTTGGGGGGAGGCTGAAGCTTTCTTT. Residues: CASSWGEAEAFF.

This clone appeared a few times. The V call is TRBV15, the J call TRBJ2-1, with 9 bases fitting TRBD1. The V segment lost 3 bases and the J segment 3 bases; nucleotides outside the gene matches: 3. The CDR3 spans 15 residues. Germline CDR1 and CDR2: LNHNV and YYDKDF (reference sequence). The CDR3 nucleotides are TGTGCCACCAGCAGCCGGACAGGGGACTACAATGAGCAGTTCTTC. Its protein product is CATSSRTGDYNEQFF.

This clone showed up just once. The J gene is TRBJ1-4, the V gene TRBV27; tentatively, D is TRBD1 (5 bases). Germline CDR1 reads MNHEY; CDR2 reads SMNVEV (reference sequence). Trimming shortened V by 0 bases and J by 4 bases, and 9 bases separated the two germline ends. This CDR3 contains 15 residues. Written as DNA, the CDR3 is TGTGCCAGCAGTTTATCGTGGGGACTTAATGAAAAACTGTTTTTT. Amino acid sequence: CASSLSWGLNEKLFF.

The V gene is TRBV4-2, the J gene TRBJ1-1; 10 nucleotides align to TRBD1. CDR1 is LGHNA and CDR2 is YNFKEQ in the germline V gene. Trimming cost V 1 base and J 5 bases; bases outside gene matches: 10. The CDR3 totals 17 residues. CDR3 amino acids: CASSQGGQGVWRTEAFF. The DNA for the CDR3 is TGTGCCAGCAGCCAAGGCGGACAGGGGGTGTGGAGGACTGAAGCTTTCTTT.

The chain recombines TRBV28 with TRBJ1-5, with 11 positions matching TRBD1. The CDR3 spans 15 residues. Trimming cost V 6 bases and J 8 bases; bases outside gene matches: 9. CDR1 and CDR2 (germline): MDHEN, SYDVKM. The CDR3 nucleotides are TGTGCCAGCAGCCGGACAGGGGGCTCTGGAGAGCCCCAGCATTTT. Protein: CASSRTGGSGEPQHF.

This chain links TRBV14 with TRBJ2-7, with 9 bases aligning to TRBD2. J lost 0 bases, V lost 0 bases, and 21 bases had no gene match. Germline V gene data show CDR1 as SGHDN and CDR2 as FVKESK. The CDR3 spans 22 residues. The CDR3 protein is CASSQDLGPSQILAGDSYEQYF. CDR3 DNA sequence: TGTGCCAGCAGCCAAGATCTAGGCCCGTCTCAGATACTAGCGGGCGACTCCTACGAGCAGTACTTC.

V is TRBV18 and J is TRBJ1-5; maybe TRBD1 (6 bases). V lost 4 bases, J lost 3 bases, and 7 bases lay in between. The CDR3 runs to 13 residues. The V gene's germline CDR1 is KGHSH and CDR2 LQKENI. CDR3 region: CASSQGVNQPQHF. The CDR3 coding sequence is TGTGCCAGCTCACAGGGGGTCAATCAGCCCCAGCATTTT.

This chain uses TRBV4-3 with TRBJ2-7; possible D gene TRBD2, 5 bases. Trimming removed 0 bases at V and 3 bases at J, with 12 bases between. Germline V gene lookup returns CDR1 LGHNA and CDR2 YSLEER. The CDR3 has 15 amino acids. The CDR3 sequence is CASSQDLRASYEQYF. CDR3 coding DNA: TGCGCCAGCAGCCAAGATTTGCGGGCGAGCTACGAGCAGTACTTC.